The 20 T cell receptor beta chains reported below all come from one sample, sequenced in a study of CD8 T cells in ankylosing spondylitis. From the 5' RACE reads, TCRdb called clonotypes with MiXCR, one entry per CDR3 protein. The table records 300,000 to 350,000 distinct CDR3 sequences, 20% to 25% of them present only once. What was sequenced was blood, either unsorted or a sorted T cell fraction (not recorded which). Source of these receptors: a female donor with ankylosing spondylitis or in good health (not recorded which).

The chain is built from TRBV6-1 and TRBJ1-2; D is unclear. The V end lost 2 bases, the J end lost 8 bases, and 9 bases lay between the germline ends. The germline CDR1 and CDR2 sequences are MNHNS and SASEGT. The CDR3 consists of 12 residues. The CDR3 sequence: CASSEQDRGYTF. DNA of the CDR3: TGTGCCAGCAGTGAACAGGATAGGGGCTACACCTTC.

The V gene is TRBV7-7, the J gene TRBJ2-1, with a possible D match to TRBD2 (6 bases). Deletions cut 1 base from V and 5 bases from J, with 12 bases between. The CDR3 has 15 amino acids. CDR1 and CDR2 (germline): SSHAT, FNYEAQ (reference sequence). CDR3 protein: CASSLGDSYNNEQFF. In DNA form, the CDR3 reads TGTGCCAGCAGCTTAGGGGACTCCTACAACAATGAGCAGTTCTTC.

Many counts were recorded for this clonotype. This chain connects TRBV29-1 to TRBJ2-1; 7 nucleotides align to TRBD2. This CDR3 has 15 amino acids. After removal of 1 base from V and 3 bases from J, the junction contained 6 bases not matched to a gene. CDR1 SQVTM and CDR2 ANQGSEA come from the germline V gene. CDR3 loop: CSVEGAGEGYNEQFF. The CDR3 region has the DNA TGCAGCGTTGAAGGTGCGGGAGAGGGCTACAATGAGCAGTTCTTC.

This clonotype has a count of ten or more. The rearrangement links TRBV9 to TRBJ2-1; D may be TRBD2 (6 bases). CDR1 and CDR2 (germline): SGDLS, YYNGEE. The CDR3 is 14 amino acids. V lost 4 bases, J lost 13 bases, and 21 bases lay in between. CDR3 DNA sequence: TGTGCCAGCAGCTCAACCACGACGGGAGCTCCCCAGTTCTTC. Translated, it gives CASSSTTTGAPQFF.

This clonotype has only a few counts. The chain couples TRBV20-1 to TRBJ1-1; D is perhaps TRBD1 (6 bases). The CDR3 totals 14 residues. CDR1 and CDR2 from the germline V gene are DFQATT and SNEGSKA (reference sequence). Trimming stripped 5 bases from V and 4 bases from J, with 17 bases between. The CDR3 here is CSAQTVGGFTEAFF. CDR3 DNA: TGCAGTGCTCAAACCGTAGGGGGATTCACTGAAGCTTTCTTT.

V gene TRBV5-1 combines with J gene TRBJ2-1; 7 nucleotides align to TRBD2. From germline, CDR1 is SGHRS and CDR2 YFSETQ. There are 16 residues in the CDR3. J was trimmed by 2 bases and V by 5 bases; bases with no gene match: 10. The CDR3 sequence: CASSLLTGGPYNEQFF. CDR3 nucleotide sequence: TGCGCCAGCAGTCTCCTAACGGGGGGACCCTACAATGAGCAGTTCTTC.

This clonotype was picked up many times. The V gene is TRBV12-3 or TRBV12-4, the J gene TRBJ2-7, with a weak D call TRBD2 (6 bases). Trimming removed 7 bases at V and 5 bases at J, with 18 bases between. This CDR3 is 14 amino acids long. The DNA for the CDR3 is TGTGCCAGCAACCTTGGGACTCTGAGGGACGAGCAGTACTTC. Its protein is CASNLGTLRDEQYF.

CDR3 in DNA: TGTGCCAGCAGCTTAACAGATTACACTGAAGCTTTCTTT. This encodes CASSLTDYTEAFF. V gene TRBV7-9 combines with J gene TRBJ1-1; no firm D call. CDR1 is SEHNR and CDR2 is FQNEAQ in the germline V gene (reference sequence). V gave up 2 bases and J gave up 3 bases, with 7 bases separating them. CDR3 length equals 13 residues.

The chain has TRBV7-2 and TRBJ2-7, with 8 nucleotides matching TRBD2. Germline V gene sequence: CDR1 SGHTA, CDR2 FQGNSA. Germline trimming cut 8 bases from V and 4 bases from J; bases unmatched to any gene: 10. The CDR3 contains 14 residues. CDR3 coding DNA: TGTGCCAGCGCCGAAGGACTAGCTAAGTACGAGCAGTACTTC. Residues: CASAEGLAKYEQYF. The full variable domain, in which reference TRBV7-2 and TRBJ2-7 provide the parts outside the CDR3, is GAGVSQSPSNKVTEKGKDVELRCDPISGHTALYWYRQSLGQGLEFLIYFQGNSAPDKSGLPSDRFSAERTGGSVSTLTIQRTQQEDSAVYLCASAEGLAKYEQYFGPGTRLTVT.

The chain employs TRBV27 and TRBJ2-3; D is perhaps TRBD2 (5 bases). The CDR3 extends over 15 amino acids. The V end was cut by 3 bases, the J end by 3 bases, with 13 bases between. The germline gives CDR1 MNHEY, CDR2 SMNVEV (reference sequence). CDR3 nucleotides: TGTGCCAGCAGTTTGGTCTTTCCGGGGACAGATACGCAGTATTTT. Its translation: CASSLVFPGTDTQYF.

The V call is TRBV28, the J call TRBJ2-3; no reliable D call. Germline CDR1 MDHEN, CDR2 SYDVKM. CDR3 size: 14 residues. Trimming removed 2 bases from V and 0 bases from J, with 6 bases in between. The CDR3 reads CASSLAASTDTQYF. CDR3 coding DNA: TGTGCCAGCAGTTTAGCGGCGAGCACAGATACGCAGTATTTT.

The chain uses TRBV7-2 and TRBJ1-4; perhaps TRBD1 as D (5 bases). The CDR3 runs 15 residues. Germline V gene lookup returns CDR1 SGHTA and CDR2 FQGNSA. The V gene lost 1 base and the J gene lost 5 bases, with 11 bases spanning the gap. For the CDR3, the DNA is TGTGCCAGCAGCTTAGACGGGGCGGTAAATGAAAAACTGTTTTTT. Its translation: CASSLDGAVNEKLFF.

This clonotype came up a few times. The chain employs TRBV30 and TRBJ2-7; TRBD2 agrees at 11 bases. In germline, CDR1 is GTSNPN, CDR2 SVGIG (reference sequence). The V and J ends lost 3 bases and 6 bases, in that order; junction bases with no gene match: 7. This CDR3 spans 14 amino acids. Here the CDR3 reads CAWSSGTSGLEQYF. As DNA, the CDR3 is TGTGCCTGGAGCTCCGGGACTAGCGGTCTCGAGCAGTACTTC.

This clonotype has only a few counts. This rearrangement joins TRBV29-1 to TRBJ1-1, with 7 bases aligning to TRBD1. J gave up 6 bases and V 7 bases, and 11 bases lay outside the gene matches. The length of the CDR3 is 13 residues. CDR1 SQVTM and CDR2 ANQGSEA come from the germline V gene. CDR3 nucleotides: TGCAGCGCTGATCAGGGGGGAGTCTCTGAAGCTTTCTTT. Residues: CSADQGGVSEAFF.

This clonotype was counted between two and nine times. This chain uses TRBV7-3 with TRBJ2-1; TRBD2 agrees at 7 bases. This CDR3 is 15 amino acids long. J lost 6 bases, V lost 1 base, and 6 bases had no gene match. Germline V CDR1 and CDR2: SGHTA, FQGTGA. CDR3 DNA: TGTGCCAGCAGCTTAAACGGGAGGCCCCGCAATGAGCAGTTCTTC. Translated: CASSLNGRPRNEQFF.

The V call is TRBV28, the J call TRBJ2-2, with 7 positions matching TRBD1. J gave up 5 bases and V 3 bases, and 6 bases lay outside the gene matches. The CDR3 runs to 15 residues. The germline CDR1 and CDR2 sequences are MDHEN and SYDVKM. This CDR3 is CASSFRQGVTGELFF. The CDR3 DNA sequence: TGTGCCAGCAGTTTCAGACAGGGCGTTACCGGGGAGCTGTTTTTT.

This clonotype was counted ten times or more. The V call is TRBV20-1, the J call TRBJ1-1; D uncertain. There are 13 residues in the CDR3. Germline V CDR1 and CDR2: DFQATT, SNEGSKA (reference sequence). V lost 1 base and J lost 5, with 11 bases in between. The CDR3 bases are TGCAGTGCTAGAGGGCACTCGAGGACTGAAGCTTTCTTT. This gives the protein CSARGHSRTEAFF.

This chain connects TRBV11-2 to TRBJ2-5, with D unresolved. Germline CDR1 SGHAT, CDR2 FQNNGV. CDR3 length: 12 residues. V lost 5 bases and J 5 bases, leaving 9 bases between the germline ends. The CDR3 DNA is TGTGCCAGCAGCATTACCGGGGAGACCCAGTACTTC. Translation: CASSITGETQYF.

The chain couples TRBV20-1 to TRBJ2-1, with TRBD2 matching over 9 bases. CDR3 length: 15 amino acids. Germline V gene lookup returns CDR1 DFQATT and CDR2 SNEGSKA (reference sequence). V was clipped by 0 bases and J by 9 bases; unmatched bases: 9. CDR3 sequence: CSARDRGGRAREQFF. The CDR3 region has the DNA TGCAGTGCTAGAGATCGGGGCGGGAGGGCTCGTGAGCAGTTCTTC.

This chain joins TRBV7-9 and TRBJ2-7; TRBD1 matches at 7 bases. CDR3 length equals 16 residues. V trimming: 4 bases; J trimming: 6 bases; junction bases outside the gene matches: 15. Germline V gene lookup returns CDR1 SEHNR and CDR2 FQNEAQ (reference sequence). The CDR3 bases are TGTGCCAGCAGCTCCGAGGGGGCTCGTCTTTGGACCGAGCAGTACTTC. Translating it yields CASSSEGARLWTEQYF.